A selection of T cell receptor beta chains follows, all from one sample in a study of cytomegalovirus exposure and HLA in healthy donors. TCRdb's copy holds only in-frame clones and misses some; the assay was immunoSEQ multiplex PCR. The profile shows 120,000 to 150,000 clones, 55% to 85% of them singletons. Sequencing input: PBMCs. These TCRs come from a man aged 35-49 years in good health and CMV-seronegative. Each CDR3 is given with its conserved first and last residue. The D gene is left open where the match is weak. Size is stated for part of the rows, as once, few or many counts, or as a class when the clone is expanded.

cdr3_nt: TGTGCCAGCGGCGGGAGGGGCACAGATACGCAGTATTTT
cdr3_aa: CASGGRGTDTQYF
d_call: TRBD2
cdr3_length: 13
j_call: TRBJ2-3
v_call: TRBV7-2
clone_size: .

cdr3_nt: TGTGCCAGCAGTTTTGTGGTCAGGGGGTATGGCTACACCTTC
cdr3_aa: CASSFVVRGYGYTF
d_call: TRBD1
cdr3_length: 14
j_call: TRBJ1-2
v_call: TRBV28
clone_size: .

cdr3_nt: TGTGCCAGAGCTGGCGAGCAGTACTTC
cdr3_aa: CARAGEQYF
d_call: .
cdr3_length: 9
j_call: TRBJ2-7
v_call: TRBV6-5
clone_size: .

cdr3_nt: TGTGCCAGCAGCCCAAGAAGGGGCGAGCAGTACTTC
cdr3_aa: CASSPRRGEQYF
d_call: .
cdr3_length: 12
j_call: TRBJ2-7
v_call: TRBV6-5
clone_size: .

cdr3_nt: TGCGCCAGCAGCTTGGGGTTAGGGGACAGGGGATTTTATGCTCTTTTT
cdr3_aa: CASSLGLGDRGFYALF
d_call: TRBD1
cdr3_length: 16
j_call: TRBJ1-1
v_call: TRBV5-1
clone_size: .

cdr3_nt: TGTGCCAGCAGCTTGCAGTGGCCGAATGAGCAGTTCTTC
cdr3_aa: CASSLQWPNEQFF
d_call: .
cdr3_length: 13
j_call: TRBJ2-1
v_call: TRBV5-6
clone_size: once

cdr3_nt: TGTGCCAGCAGTGCGGGACAGGGAGACTATGGCTACACCTTC
cdr3_aa: CASSAGQGDYGYTF
d_call: TRBD1
cdr3_length: 14
j_call: TRBJ1-2
v_call: TRBV2
clone_size: .

cdr3_nt: TGTGCCAGCAGCGTTACGCCTTCCGGGACTAGCGGGAGGACCTACGAGCAGTACTTC
cdr3_aa: CASSVTPSGTSGRTYEQYF
d_call: TRBD2
cdr3_length: 19
j_call: TRBJ2-7
v_call: TRBV28
clone_size: .

cdr3_nt: TGCGCCAGCAGCGTACAGGGGGCCCAAGAGACCCAGTACTTC
cdr3_aa: CASSVQGAQETQYF
d_call: TRBD1
cdr3_length: 14
j_call: TRBJ2-5
v_call: TRBV5-1
clone_size: .

cdr3_nt: TGTGCCAGCAGTGAGGGACTAGCGGGGGGGCGCTCCACAGATACGCAGTATTTT
cdr3_aa: CASSEGLAGGRSTDTQYF
d_call: TRBD2
cdr3_length: 18
j_call: TRBJ2-3
v_call: TRBV25-1
clone_size: .